These 13 T cell receptor beta chains were all obtained from the same sample, sequenced in a study of CD8+CD57+ T cells in acquired aplastic anemia. Patients chosen for sequencing had CD8+CD57+ cells that had expanded, as shown by flow cytometry. Profiling of TCR beta VDJ combinations and CDR3 sequences used genomic DNA as template. TCRdb independently ran MiXCR on the reads; one entry per CDR3 protein. The repertoire holds around 210,000 distinct CDR3 sequences, with approximately 65% as singletons. Specimen: sorted CD4+, CD8+, or CD8+CD57+ T cells (not recorded which) from PBMCs. The receptors originated from a human donor with aplastic anemia.

V gene TRBV7-6 combines with J gene TRBJ1-6; no reliable D call. V lost 5 bases and J 0 bases, leaving 17 bases between the germline ends. Germline V lookup: CDR1 SGHVS, CDR2 FNYEAQ. The CDR3 covers 18 residues. CDR3 in DNA: TGTGCCAGCAGCCCCAGGTCCGCAGAGAGCTCCTATAATTCACCCCTCCACTTT. It yields the protein CASSPRSAESSYNSPLHF.

The table lists this clonotype with a count of one. The J gene is TRBJ1-2, the V gene TRBV7-9; D remains ambiguous. This CDR3 contains 14 residues. Germline CDR1 is SEHNR and CDR2 is FQNEAQ (reference sequence). Trimming took off 6 bases at V and 2 bases at J, with 13 bases between the two ends. The CDR3 region is CASSPPLGNYGYTF. The CDR3 nucleotides are TGTGCCAGCAGTCCCCCCCTGGGGAACTATGGCTACACCTTC.

The chain employs TRBV6-6 and TRBJ1-6; no firm D call. The germline CDR1 and CDR2 sequences are MNHNY and SVGAGI (reference sequence). V lost 0 bases to trimming and J lost 2 bases, with 8 bases between them. The CDR3 totals 16 residues. The CDR3 coding sequence is TGTGCCAGCAGTTACTCTCCGGGCGCCTATAATTCACCCCTCCACTTT. Encoded protein: CASSYSPGAYNSPLHF.

V usage is TRBV5-1 and J usage is TRBJ2-5; D remains unclear. V gave up 1 base and J gave up 5 bases, with 12 bases separating them. Germline values: CDR1 SGHRS, CDR2 YFSETQ. The CDR3 covers 14 residues. The CDR3 reads CASSLQHLGETQYF. In DNA, the CDR3 is TGCGCCAGCAGCTTGCAGCACCTCGGGGAGACCCAGTACTTC.

This rearrangement joins TRBV10-3 to TRBJ2-7, with D possibly being TRBD2 (6 bases). The germline gives CDR1 ENHRY, CDR2 SYGVKD. The CDR3 totals 15 residues. V was trimmed by 6 bases and J by 0 bases, leaving 15 bases between them. The CDR3 nucleotides are TGTGCCATCAGCTCGGGGGACGGCAGCTCCTACGAGCAGTACTTC. Translated, it gives CAISSGDGSSYEQYF.

The CDR3, as DNA: TGCGCCAGCAGTGAGTCGAGCGGACGAGAGTACCTTTCGAACACCGGGGAGCTGTTTTTT. It yields the protein CASSESSGREYLSNTGELFF. The genes are TRBV10-1 and TRBJ2-2, with D possibly matching TRBD2 (5 bases). The germline gives CDR1 WNHNN, CDR2 SYGVQD (reference sequence). The CDR3 consists of 20 residues. Trimming left V 0 bases short and J 0 bases short, with 20 bases between.

The chain recombines TRBV10-3 with TRBJ1-2; no clear D. Between the trimmed V and J ends, which lost 3 bases and 4 bases, there was a span of 12 bases. Germline loops: CDR1 ENHRY, CDR2 SYGVKD. The CDR3 is 14 amino acids. The CDR3 sequence: CAISDVAASYGYTF. DNA for the CDR3: TGTGCCATCAGTGATGTGGCAGCTTCCTATGGCTACACCTTC.

This clonotype was detected only a few times. The chain couples TRBV20-1 to TRBJ2-2; the D call may be TRBD1 or TRBD2 (5 bases each). The V end lost 4 bases, the J end lost 0 bases, and 9 bases lay between the germline ends. This CDR3 region has 14 residues. From germline, CDR1 is DFQATT and CDR2 SNEGSKA (reference sequence). CDR3 nucleotide sequence: TGCAGTGCTACGGGACCGTCGAACACCGGGGAGCTGTTTTTT. It is translated as CSATGPSNTGELFF.

This chain links TRBV7-3 with TRBJ2-1; TRBD2 matches 7 bases. With V trimmed by 2 bases and J by 6 bases, 7 bases remained unmatched. Germline V gene sequence: CDR1 SGHTA, CDR2 FQGTGA. The CDR3 totals 15 residues. This CDR3 reads CASSLAGVASNEQFF. The CDR3 nucleotides are TGTGCCAGCAGCTTAGCGGGAGTAGCGTCCAATGAGCAGTTCTTC.

The chain couples TRBV20-1 to TRBJ2-2; D is uncertain. Germline V gives CDR1 DFQATT, CDR2 SNEGSKA (reference sequence). This CDR3 region has 11 residues. Trimming removed 2 bases from V and 6 bases from J, with 4 bases in between. CDR3 nucleotide sequence: TGCAGTGCTAGATCTCCCGGGGAGCTGTTTTTT. This codes for CSARSPGELFF.

This clonotype was picked up a small number of times. V and J are TRBV2 and TRBJ2-2; D unclear. The CDR3 extends over 14 amino acids. CDR1 is SNHLY, CDR2 FYNNEI, per germline. The V end was cut by 4 bases, the J end by 7 bases, with 13 bases between. CDR3 protein: CASSAAPFSGELFF. DNA of the CDR3: TGTGCCAGCAGTGCCGCCCCGTTCAGCGGGGAGCTGTTTTTT.

V is TRBV7-9 and J is TRBJ2-7; D call uncertain. Germline V lookup: CDR1 SEHNR, CDR2 FQNEAQ (reference sequence). The V end was cut by 4 bases, the J end by 2 bases, with 12 bases between. The CDR3 covers 14 residues. The CDR3 loop reads CASSSRILTYEQYF. CDR3 DNA sequence: TGTGCCAGCAGCTCCCGGATATTGACCTACGAGCAGTACTTC.

This clonotype was observed a handful of times. The rearrangement links TRBV2 to TRBJ2-7, with a weak D call TRBD2 (5 bases). The length of the CDR3 is 15 residues. The ends were cut back, 0 bases at V and 5 bases at J, with 14 bases in the middle. Germline CDR1 is SNHLY and CDR2 is FYNNEI. Here the CDR3 reads CASSEASAKVHEQYF. CDR3 sequence (DNA): TGTGCCAGCAGTGAAGCTAGCGCGAAAGTCCACGAGCAGTACTTC.